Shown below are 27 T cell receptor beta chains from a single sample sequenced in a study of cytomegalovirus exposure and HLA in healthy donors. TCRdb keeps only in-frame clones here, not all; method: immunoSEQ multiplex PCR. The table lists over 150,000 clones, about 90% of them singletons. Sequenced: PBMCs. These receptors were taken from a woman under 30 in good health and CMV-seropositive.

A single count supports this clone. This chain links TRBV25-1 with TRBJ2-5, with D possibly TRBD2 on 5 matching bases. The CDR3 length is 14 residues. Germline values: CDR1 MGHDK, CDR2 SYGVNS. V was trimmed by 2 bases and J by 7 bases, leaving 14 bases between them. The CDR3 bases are TGTGCCAGCAGTGAAATTGGAGGCGCCGGGACCCAGTACTTC. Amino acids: CASSEIGGAGTQYF.

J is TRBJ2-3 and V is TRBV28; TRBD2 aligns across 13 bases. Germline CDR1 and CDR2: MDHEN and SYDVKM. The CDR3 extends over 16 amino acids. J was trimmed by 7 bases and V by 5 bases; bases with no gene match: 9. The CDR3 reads CASSGRRTSGRYTQYF. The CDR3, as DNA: TGTGCCAGCAGTGGGAGGCGGACTAGCGGGAGATATACGCAGTATTTT.

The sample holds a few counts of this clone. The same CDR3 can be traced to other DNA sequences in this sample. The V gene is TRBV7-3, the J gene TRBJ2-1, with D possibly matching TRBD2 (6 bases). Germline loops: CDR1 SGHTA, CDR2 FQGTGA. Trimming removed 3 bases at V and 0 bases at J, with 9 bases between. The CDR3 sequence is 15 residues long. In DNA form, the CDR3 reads TGTGCCAGCAGCTTTAGCGGAAGCTCCTACAATGAGCAGTTCTTC. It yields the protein CASSFSGSSYNEQFF. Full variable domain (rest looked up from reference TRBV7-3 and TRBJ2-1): GAGVSQTPSNKVTEKGKYVELRCDPISGHTALYWYRQSLGQGPEFLIYFQGTGAADDSGLPNDRFFAVRPEGSVSTLKIQRTERGDSAVYLCASSFSGSSYNEQFFGPGTRLTVL.

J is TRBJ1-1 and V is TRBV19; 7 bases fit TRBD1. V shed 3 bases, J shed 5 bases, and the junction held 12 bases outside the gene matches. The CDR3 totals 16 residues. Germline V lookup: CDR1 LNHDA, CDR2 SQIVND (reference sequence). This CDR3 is CASSMEKGQPGTEAFF. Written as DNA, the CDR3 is TGTGCCAGTAGTATGGAAAAGGGACAGCCAGGAACTGAAGCTTTCTTT.

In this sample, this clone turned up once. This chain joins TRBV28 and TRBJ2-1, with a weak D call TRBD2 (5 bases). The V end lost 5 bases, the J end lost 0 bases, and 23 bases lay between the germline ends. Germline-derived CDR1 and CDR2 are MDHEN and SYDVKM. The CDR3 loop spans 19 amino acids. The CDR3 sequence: CASSPRPLGAESSYNEQFF. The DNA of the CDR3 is TGTGCCAGCAGTCCGCGGCCATTAGGAGCGGAGAGCTCCTACAATGAGCAGTTCTTC. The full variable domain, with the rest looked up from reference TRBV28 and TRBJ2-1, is DVKVTQSSRYLVKRTGEKVFLECVQDMDHENMFWYRQDPGLGLRLIYFSYDVKMKEKGDIPEGYSVSREKKERFSLILESASTNQTSMYLCASSPRPLGAESSYNEQFFGPGTRLTVL.

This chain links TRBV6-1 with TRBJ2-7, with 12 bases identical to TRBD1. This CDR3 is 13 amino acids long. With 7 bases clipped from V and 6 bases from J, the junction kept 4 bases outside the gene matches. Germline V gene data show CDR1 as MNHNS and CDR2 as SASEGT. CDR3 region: CASMGTGGLEQYF. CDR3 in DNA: TGTGCCAGCATGGGGACAGGGGGCCTCGAGCAGTACTTC.

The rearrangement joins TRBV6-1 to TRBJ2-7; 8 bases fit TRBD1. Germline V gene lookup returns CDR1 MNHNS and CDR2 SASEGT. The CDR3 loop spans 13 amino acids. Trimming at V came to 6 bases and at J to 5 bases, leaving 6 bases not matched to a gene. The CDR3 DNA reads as TGTGCCAGCAGGTTGACAGGGGCCGACGAGCAGTACTTC. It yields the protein CASRLTGADEQYF.

The CDR3 region has the DNA TGTGCCAGCAGCCCGCCATTCTCCCCCGGCAATGAGCAGTTCTTC. Translated, it gives CASSPPFSPGNEQFF. This chain links TRBV13 with TRBJ2-1; D not resolved. Germline V gene lookup returns CDR1 PRHDT and CDR2 FYEKMQ (reference sequence). There are 15 residues in the CDR3. V lost 5 bases to trimming and J lost 6 bases, with 17 bases between them.

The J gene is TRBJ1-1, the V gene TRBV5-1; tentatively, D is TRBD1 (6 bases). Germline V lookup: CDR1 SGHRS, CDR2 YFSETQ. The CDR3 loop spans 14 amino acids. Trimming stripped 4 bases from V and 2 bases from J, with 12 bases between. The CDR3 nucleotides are TGCGCCAGCAGCCACGGGACACCAAACACTGAAGCTTTCTTT. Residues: CASSHGTPNTEAFF.

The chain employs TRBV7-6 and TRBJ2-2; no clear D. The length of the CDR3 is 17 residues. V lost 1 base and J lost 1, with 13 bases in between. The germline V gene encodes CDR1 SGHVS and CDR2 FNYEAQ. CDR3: CASSLDEKTGNTGELFF. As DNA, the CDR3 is TGTGCCAGCAGCTTAGATGAAAAAACGGGGAACACCGGGGAGCTGTTTTTT. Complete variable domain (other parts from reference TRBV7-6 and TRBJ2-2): GAGVSQSPRYKVTKRGQDVALRCDPISGHVSLYWYRQALGQGPEFLTYFNYEAQQDKSGLPNDRFSAERPEGSISTLTIQRTEQRDSAMYRCASSLDEKTGNTGELFFGEGSRLTVL.

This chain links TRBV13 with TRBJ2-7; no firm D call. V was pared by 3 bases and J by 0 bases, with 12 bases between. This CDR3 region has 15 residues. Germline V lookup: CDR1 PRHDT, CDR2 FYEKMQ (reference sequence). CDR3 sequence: CASSLSRVSSYEQYF. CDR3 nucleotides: TGTGCCAGCAGCTTGAGTCGGGTAAGCTCCTACGAGCAGTACTTC.

The CDR3 loop is CAISEWGQIATNEKLFF. Written as DNA, the CDR3 is TGTGCCATCAGTGAGTGGGGACAGATTGCAACTAATGAAAAACTGTTTTTT. The V and J genes are TRBV10-3 and TRBJ1-4, with 7 bases fitting TRBD1. This CDR3 is 17 amino acids long. V dropped 1 base and J dropped 0; count of bases not matched to a gene: 5. Per germline, CDR1 ENHRY and CDR2 SYGVKD.

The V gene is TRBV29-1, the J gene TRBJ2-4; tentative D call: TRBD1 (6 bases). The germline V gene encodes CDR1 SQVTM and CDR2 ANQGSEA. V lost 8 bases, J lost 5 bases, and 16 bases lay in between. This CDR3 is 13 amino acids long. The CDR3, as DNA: TGCAGCATAAGCCGGGACACAGAAAACATTCAGTACTTC. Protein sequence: CSISRDTENIQYF.

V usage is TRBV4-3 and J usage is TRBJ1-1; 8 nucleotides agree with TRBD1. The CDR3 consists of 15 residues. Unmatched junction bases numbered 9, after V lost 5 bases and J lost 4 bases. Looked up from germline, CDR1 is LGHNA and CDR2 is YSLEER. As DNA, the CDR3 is TGCGCCAGCAGCATCGACAGGGGTGGAGGCACTGAAGCTTTCTTT. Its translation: CASSIDRGGGTEAFF.

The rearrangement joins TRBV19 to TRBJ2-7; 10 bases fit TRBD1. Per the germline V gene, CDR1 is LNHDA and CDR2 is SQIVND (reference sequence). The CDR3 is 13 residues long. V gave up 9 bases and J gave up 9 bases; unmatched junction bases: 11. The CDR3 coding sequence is TGTGCCAGCTCCGGGACAGGGGACTCCGTGCAGTACTTC. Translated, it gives CASSGTGDSVQYF.

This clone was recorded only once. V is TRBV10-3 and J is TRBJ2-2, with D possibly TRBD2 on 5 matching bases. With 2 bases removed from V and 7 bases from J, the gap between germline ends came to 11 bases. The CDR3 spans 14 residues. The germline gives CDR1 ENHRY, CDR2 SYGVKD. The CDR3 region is CAISEPREGGELFF. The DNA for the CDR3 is TGTGCCATCAGTGAGCCGAGGGAAGGCGGGGAGCTGTTTTTT.

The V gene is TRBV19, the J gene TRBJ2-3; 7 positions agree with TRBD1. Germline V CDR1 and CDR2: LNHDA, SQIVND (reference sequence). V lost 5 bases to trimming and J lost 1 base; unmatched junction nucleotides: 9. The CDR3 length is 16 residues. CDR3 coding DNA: TGTGCCAGTAGTGTTCGGGACAGCCGGGGCACAGATACGCAGTATTTT. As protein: CASSVRDSRGTDTQYF.

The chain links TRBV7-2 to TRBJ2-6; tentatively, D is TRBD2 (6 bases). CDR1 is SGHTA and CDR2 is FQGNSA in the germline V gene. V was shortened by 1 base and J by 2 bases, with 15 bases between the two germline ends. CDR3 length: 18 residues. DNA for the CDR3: TGTGCCAGCAGCTTAGTATCAGGGACTCTTGCTGGGGCCAACGTCCTGACTTTC. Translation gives CASSLVSGTLAGANVLTF.

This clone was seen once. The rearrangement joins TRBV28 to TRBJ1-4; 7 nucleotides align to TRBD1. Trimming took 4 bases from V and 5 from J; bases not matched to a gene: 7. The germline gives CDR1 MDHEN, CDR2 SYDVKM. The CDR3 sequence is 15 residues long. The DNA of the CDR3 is TGTGCCAGCAGTTGGGGGACAGAACGAAATGAAAAACTGTTTTTT. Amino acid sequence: CASSWGTERNEKLFF.

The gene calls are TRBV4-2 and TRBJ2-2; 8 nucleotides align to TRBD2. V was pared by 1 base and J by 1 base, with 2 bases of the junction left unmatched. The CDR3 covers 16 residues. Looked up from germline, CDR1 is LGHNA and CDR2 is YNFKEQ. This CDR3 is CASSQGLALNTGELFF. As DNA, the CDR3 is TGTGCCAGCAGCCAAGGACTAGCGTTGAACACCGGGGAGCTGTTTTTT.

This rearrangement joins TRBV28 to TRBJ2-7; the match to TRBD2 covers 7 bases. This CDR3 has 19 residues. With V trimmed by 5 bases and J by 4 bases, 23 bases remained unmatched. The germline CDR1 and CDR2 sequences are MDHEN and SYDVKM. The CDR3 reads CASSPRTATGREKPYEQYF. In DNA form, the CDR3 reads TGTGCCAGCAGTCCTAGGACGGCAACGGGGCGGGAGAAACCATACGAGCAGTACTTC.

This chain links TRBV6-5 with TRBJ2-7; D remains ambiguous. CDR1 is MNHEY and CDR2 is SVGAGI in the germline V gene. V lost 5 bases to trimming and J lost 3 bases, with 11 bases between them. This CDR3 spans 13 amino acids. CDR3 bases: TGTGCCAGCAGTCCTTTGCCAGGCTACGAGCAGTACTTC. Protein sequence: CASSPLPGYEQYF.

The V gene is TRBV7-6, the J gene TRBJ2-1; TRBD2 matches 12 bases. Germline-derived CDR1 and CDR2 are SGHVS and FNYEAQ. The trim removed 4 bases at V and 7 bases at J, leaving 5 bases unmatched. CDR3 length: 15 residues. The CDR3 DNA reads TGTGCCAGCAGCTCGCTCCTAGCGGGAGGGAATGAGCAGTTCTTC. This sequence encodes CASSSLLAGGNEQFF.

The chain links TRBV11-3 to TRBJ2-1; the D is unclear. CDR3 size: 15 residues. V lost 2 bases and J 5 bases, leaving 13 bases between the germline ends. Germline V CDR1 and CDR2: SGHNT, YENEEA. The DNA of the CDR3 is TGTGCCAGCAGCTTAATCCTTTGGGCCGACAATGAGCAGTTCTTC. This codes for CASSLILWADNEQFF. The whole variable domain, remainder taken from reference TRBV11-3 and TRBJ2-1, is EAGVVQSPRYKIIEKKQPVAFWCNPISGHNTLYWYLQNLGQGPELLIRYENEEAVDDSQLPKDRFSAERLKGVDSTLKIQPAELGDSAVYLCASSLILWADNEQFFGPGTRLTVL.

The CDR3 sequence: CAWDGSSGVSTDTQYF. The CDR3 DNA sequence: TGTGCCTGGGACGGATCTAGCGGGGTAAGCACAGATACGCAGTATTTT. This chain joins TRBV30 and TRBJ2-3, with 9 positions matching TRBD2. The CDR3 runs 16 residues. Germline trimming cut 5 bases from V and 0 bases from J; bases unmatched to any gene: 9. Germline CDR1 and CDR2: GTSNPN and SVGIG (reference sequence).

CDR3 region: CATSREDSRELFF. Here the CDR3 DNA reads TGTGCCACCAGCAGAGAGGACAGCCGGGAGCTGTTTTTT. This chain joins TRBV15 and TRBJ2-2, with D possibly TRBD1 on 6 matching bases. The CDR3 is made up of 13 amino acids. The V end lost 0 bases, the J end lost 9 bases, and 8 bases lay between the germline ends. Germline CDR1 reads LNHNV; CDR2 reads YYDKDF (reference sequence). Full variable domain (rest looked up from reference TRBV15 and TRBJ2-2): DAMVIQNPRYQVTQFGKPVTLSCSQTLNHNVMYWYQQKSSQAPKLLFHYYDKDFNNEADTPDNFQSRRPNTSFCFLDIRSPGLGDTAMYLCATSREDSRELFFGEGSRLTVL.

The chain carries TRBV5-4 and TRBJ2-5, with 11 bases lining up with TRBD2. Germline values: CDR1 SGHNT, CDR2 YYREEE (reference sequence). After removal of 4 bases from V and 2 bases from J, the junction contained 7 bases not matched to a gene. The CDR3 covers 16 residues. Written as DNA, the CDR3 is TGTGCCAGCAGCCGTCCACTAGCGGGGGTACAAGAGACCCAGTACTTC. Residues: CASSRPLAGVQETQYF.